Listed below are T cell receptor beta chains from one sample, sequenced in a study of blood T cell repertoires in COVID-19. Clones were read by immunoSEQ multiplex PCR, and TCRdb kept only the in-frame ones, dropping some. Of 130,000 or so clones detected, around three quarters appear once; the ten largest clones hold 10% to 14%. The sample was peripheral blood. The receptors here all came from a human donor in a cohort sampled during active COVID-19. Each CDR3 is given with its conserved first and last residue. A D gene is named only where the DNA matches it firmly. Clone size is given for some rows only: seen once, a few or many times, or a class if the clone is expanded.

clone size	J gene	V gene	D gene	CDR3 protein	CDR3 DNA
-	TRBJ1-2	TRBV27	-	CASSSSVSGAGYGYTF	TGTGCCAGCAGTTCATCCGTATCGGGTGCGGGCTATGGCTACACCTTC
-	TRBJ1-6	TRBV7-8	TRBD1	CASSPRTGRNSPLHF	TGTGCCAGCAGCCCCAGGACAGGGCGAAATTCACCCCTCCACTTT
-	TRBJ1-6	TRBV28	TRBD1	CASRLGQGPYNSPLHF	TGTGCCAGCAGACTGGGACAGGGGCCCTATAATTCACCCCTCCACTTT
-	TRBJ1-1	TRBV27	-	CASSSTTGPNTEAFF	TGTGCCAGCAGTTCAACGACAGGACCGAACACTGAAGCTTTCTTT
-	TRBJ1-4	TRBV12-3/TRBV12-4	-	CASRSVGQLFF	TGTGCCAGCAGATCAGTGGGGCAACTGTTTTTT
-	TRBJ2-5	TRBV7-3	-	CASSPGFTETQYF	TGTGCCAGCAGCCCGGGGTTTACTGAGACCCAGTACTTC
-	TRBJ2-3	TRBV6-2/TRBV6-3	TRBD1	CASSYPRDSPTDTQYF	TGTGCCAGCAGTTACCCGAGGGACAGTCCTACAGATACGCAGTATTTT
-	TRBJ2-1	TRBV7-8	TRBD1	CASSLTGGFNEQFF	TGTGCCAGCAGCTTAACAGGGGGGTTTAATGAGCAGTTCTTC
few	TRBJ2-5	TRBV4-1	-	CASSSRRQKETQYF	TGCGCCAGCAGCTCTCGCCGACAGAAAGAGACCCAGTACTTC
-	TRBJ1-1	TRBV6-6	-	CASSSYRASNTEAFF	TGTGCCAGCAGTTCTTACAGGGCTTCTAACACTGAAGCTTTCTTT
-	TRBJ1-5	TRBV19	TRBD1	CASWDSRRGNQPQHF	TGTGCCAGTTGGGACAGTCGGAGGGGCAATCAGCCCCAGCATTTT
-	TRBJ2-7	TRBV11-2	TRBD1	CASSLVGQAVEQYF	TGTGCCAGCAGCTTAGTGGGACAGGCGGTCGAGCAGTACTTC
-	TRBJ2-3	TRBV2	-	CASKETGPTDTQYF	TGTGCCAGCAAAGAGACAGGACCCACAGATACGCAGTATTTT
-	TRBJ1-1	TRBV5-1	-	CASSLVGGTLTEAFF	TGCGCCAGCAGCTTGGTTGGAGGAACACTAACTGAAGCTTTCTTT
-	TRBJ2-5	TRBV11-2	-	CASSLAAETQYF	TGTGCCAGCAGCTTAGCTGCGGAGACCCAGTACTTC
-	TRBJ1-2	TRBV9	-	CASSALEAPTF	TGTGCCAGCAGCGCTTTAGAAGCACCCACCTTC
-	TRBJ2-2	TRBV6-1	-	CASSDTYTGELFF	TGTGCCAGCAGTGATACTTACACCGGGGAGCTGTTTTTT
-	TRBJ2-2	TRBV7-6	-	CASSLFGGELFF	TGTGCCAGCAGCCTATTTGGCGGGGAGCTGTTTTTT
once	TRBJ1-2	TRBV12-3/TRBV12-4	TRBD1	CASSQTGRHGYTF	TGTGCCAGCAGCCAGACAGGGAGGCATGGCTACACCTTC
once	TRBJ1-2	TRBV6-5	-	CASSYLTGPHYGYTF	TGTGCCAGCAGTTACTTGACAGGCCCACACTATGGCTACACCTTC
-	TRBJ2-7	TRBV27	TRBD2	CASSFASGGAYEQYF	TGTGCCAGCAGTTTCGCTAGCGGGGGGGCCTACGAGCAGTACTTC
-	TRBJ1-4	TRBV5-1	TRBD1	CASSGGQGVGLFF	TGCGCCAGCAGCGGGGGACAGGGCGTAGGACTGTTTTTT
-	TRBJ1-5	TRBV6-5	-	CASSYSSRGRQPQHF	TGTGCCAGCAGTTACTCCTCCAGGGGAAGGCAGCCCCAGCATTTT
-	TRBJ1-4	TRBV6-6	TRBD1	CASSLGQGWEKREKLFF	TGTGCCAGCAGTCTTGGACAGGGTTGGGAAAAAAGAGAAAAACTGTTTTTT
-	TRBJ1-1	TRBV28	-	CASSPGTEMNTEAFF	TGTGCCAGCAGTCCCGGGACTGAAATGAACACTGAAGCTTTCTTT
-	TRBJ2-5	TRBV5-4	TRBD2	CASSLRLAQETQYF	TGTGCCAGCAGCTTGCGACTAGCACAAGAGACCCAGTACTTC
once	TRBJ1-2	TRBV3-1/TRBV3-2	TRBD1	CASSQALQGRNGYTF	TGTGCCAGCAGCCAGGCCCTACAGGGGCGAAATGGCTACACCTTC
-	TRBJ2-2	TRBV6-4	TRBD2	CASSDSGTSGPGELFF	TGTGCCAGCAGTGACTCCGGGACTAGCGGGCCCGGGGAGCTGTTTTTT
-	TRBJ2-7	TRBV15	TRBD1	CATSSPGTGNYEQYF	TGTGCCACCAGCAGCCCCGGGACAGGGAACTACGAGCAGTACTTC
few	TRBJ2-7	TRBV7-9	-	CASSLGRGFGGYEQYF	TGTGCCAGCAGCTTAGGACGTGGGTTCGGGGGCTACGAGCAGTACTTC
-	TRBJ2-2	TRBV2	TRBD1	CASSGTGNTGELFF	TGTGCCAGCAGTGGGACAGGCAACACCGGGGAGCTGTTTTTT
few	TRBJ2-7	TRBV7-9	-	CASSPRGRSYEQYF	TGTGCCAGCAGCCCAAGGGGCAGATCCTACGAGCAGTACTTC
once	TRBJ2-7	TRBV5-1	TRBD1	CASSPGQGLYYEQYF	TGCGCCAGCAGCCCCGGACAGGGGCTGTACTACGAGCAGTACTTC
once	TRBJ2-3	TRBV6-4	-	CASSDSWAGDTQYF	TGTGCCAGCAGTGACAGCTGGGCAGGGGATACGCAGTATTTT
-	TRBJ1-2	TRBV3-1/TRBV3-2	-	CASSPRAANYGYTF	TGTGCCAGCAGCCCCAGGGCCGCTAACTATGGCTACACCTTC
once	TRBJ2-1	TRBV5-1	TRBD2	CASSFGVGGAPYNEQFF	TGCGCCAGCAGCTTCGGGGTCGGGGGGGCCCCATACAATGAGCAGTTCTTC
-	TRBJ2-1	TRBV28	TRBD1	CASSFGTGIEDEQFF	TGTGCCAGCAGTTTCGGGACAGGGATTGAAGATGAGCAGTTCTTC
once	TRBJ2-1	TRBV14	TRBD1	CASSPGTGGFYEQFF	TGTGCCAGCAGCCCCGGGACAGGGGGCTTTTATGAGCAGTTCTTC
-	TRBJ1-4	TRBV5-1	TRBD1	CASQAGTGGEKLFF	TGCGCCAGCCAAGCCGGGACAGGGGGCGAAAAACTGTTTTTT
-	TRBJ2-3	TRBV24-1	TRBD2	CATSDLLWTSGGGTDTQYF	TGTGCCACCAGTGATTTGCTTTGGACTAGCGGGGGGGGCACAGATACGCAGTATTTT
-	TRBJ1-3	TRBV15	-	CATSAQGSGNTIYF	TGTGCCACCAGTGCACAGGGTAGTGGAAACACCATATATTTT
-	TRBJ2-2	TRBV4-2	TRBD2	CASSQRGGPTGELFF	TGTGCCAGCAGCCAGCGGGGGGGCCCCACCGGGGAGCTGTTTTTT
-	TRBJ2-5	TRBV6-5	-	CASSYGGGETQYF	TGTGCCAGCAGTTATGGGGGAGGAGAGACCCAGTACTTC